The 11 T cell receptor beta chains below were found in one sample sequenced in a study of identical twins. MiXCR was run by TCRdb on the 5' RACE reads, yielding one entry per CDR3 protein. The sample yields fewer than 650,000 distinct CDR3 sequences, roughly 6.6% seen once. These data also featured in a second study, about yellow fever vaccine responses in identical twins.

Material: PBMCs. The receptors were gathered from a woman younger than 30 in good health.

This clonotype occurred many times. CDR3 bases: TGCAGTGCTAGTGGTCGCGTGGTCAGGGGAGAGACCCAGTACTTC. Translated: CSASGRVVRGETQYF. The rearrangement uses TRBV20-1 and TRBJ2-5, with a tentative D call TRBD1 (6 bases). Germline V gene data show CDR1 as DFQATT and CDR2 as SNEGSKA (reference sequence). Trimming removed 3 bases from V and 4 bases from J, with 18 bases in between. There are 15 residues in the CDR3.

This clonotype was observed at least ten times. J is TRBJ2-5 and V is TRBV12-3 or TRBV12-4; D is unclear. The V end was cut by 1 base, the J end by 8 bases, with 8 bases between. CDR3 length: 12 amino acids. CDR3 coding DNA: TGTGCCAGCAGTTTAGACGGGTTAACCCAGTACTTC. Encoded protein: CASSLDGLTQYF.

This chain uses TRBV28 with TRBJ2-2; D is possibly TRBD2 (6 bases). The CDR3 spans 15 residues. Trimming took off 6 bases at V and 6 bases at J, with 17 bases between the two ends. CDR1 MDHEN and CDR2 SYDVKM come from the germline V gene. CDR3 sequence reads: CASSGGAIFSGELFF. The DNA of the CDR3 is TGTGCCAGCAGCGGAGGGGCTATTTTCTCCGGGGAGCTGTTTTTT.

There are many counts of this clonotype. This chain connects TRBV10-3 to TRBJ2-5; TRBD2 matches 8 bases. Per the germline V gene, CDR1 is ENHRY and CDR2 is SYGVKD. V was clipped by 6 bases and J by 4 bases; unmatched bases: 7. The length of the CDR3 is 14 residues. CDR3 sequence reads: CAIRGSGSLETQYF. CDR3 nucleotides: TGTGCCATCAGAGGGAGCGGGAGTCTAGAGACCCAGTACTTC.

This clonotype was observed at least ten times. The CDR3 DNA reads as TGTGCCAGCAGATCTAGCGGGCGCTCCTACGAGCAGTACTTC. Encoded protein: CASRSSGRSYEQYF. The chain carries TRBV12-3 or TRBV12-4 and TRBJ2-7; the match to TRBD2 covers 8 bases. The CDR3 is 14 amino acids. V gave up 6 bases and J gave up 0 bases; unmatched junction bases: 4.

The chain recombines TRBV20-1 with TRBJ2-3, with D possibly being TRBD2 (7 bases). The CDR3 consists of 16 residues. Trimming took 0 bases from V and 5 from J, leaving 18 bases between them. Germline-derived CDR1 and CDR2 are DFQATT and SNEGSKA (reference sequence). The CDR3 here is CSARDLRGGRKDTQYF. The CDR3 coding sequence is TGCAGTGCTAGAGATCTGAGGGGGGGCAGGAAAGATACGCAGTATTTT.

Many counts were recorded for this clonotype. V usage is TRBV20-1 and J usage is TRBJ2-4, with D hard to call. CDR3 length equals 17 residues. The germline CDR1 and CDR2 sequences are DFQATT and SNEGSKA (reference sequence). V lost 6 bases to trimming and J lost 0 bases, with 21 bases between them. Here the CDR3 reads CSAQSSPRFLAKNIQYF. In nucleotides, the CDR3 is TGCAGTGCCCAATCTTCCCCCCGCTTCTTAGCCAAAAACATTCAGTACTTC.

This clonotype was seen repeatedly, ten times or more. This chain joins TRBV10-3 and TRBJ1-4; a possible D gene is TRBD1 (5 bases). The V end was cut by 8 bases, the J end by 6 bases, with 13 bases between. Germline CDR1 and CDR2: ENHRY and SYGVKD. The CDR3 is made up of 13 amino acids. The CDR3 here is CAISGTQDEKLFF. The CDR3 region has the DNA TGTGCCATCTCCGGGACTCAGGATGAAAAACTGTTTTTT.

This sequence joins TRBV7-3 and TRBJ1-1; D uncertain. CDR1 is SGHTA, CDR2 FQGTGA, per germline. V lost 1 base and J 0 bases, leaving 9 bases between the germline ends. The CDR3 runs to 15 residues. The CDR3 sequence is CASSLNPRMNTEAFF. CDR3 in DNA: TGTGCCAGCAGCTTAAACCCCAGGATGAACACTGAAGCTTTCTTT.

A few counts support this clonotype. The V call is TRBV10-3, the J call TRBJ2-1, with 10 positions matching TRBD1. Trimming cost V 7 bases and J 1 base; bases outside gene matches: 7. CDR3 length: 16 residues. Germline CDR1 and CDR2: ENHRY and SYGVKD. CDR3 in DNA: TGTGCCATCAATTTCCGGGACAGGGGATCCTACAATGAGCAGTTCTTC. Its translation: CAINFRDRGSYNEQFF.

This clonotype was detected many times. The genes are TRBV5-1 and TRBJ2-2; D ambiguous. Germline V gene sequence: CDR1 SGHRS, CDR2 YFSETQ. This CDR3 is built from 15 residues. The V and J ends lost 0 bases and 1 base respectively, with 7 bases between them. CDR3 sequence: CASSLVPGNTGELFF. CDR3 coding DNA: TGCGCCAGCAGCTTGGTTCCGGGGAACACCGGGGAGCTGTTTTTT.